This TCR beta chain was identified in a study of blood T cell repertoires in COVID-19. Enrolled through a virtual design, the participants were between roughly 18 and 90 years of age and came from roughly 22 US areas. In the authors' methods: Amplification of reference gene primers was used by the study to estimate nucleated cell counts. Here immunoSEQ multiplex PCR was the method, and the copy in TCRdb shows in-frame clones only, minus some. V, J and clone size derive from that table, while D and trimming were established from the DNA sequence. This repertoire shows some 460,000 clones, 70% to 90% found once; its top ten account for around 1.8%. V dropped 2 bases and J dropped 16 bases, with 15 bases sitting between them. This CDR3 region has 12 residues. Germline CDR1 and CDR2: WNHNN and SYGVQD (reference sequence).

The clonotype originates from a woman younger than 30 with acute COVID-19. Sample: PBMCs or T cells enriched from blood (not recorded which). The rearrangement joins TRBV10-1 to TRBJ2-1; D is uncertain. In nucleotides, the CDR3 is TGCGCCAGCAGTGAGAACCAGGAAAATTTTTTCTTC. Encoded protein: CASSENQENFFF.